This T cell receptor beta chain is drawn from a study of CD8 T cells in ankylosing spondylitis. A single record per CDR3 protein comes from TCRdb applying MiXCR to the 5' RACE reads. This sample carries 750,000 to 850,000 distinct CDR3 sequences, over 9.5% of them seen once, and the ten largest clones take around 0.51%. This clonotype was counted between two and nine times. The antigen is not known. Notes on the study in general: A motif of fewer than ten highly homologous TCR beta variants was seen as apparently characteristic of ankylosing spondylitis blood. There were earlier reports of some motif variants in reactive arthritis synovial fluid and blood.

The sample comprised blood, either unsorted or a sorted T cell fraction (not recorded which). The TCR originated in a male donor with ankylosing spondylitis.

The CDR3: CASSDPGKGNEKLFF. The DNA for the CDR3 is TGTGCCAGCAGTGACCCAGGGAAGGGTAATGAAAAACTGTTTTTT. V gene TRBV25-1 combines with J gene TRBJ1-4, with D possibly being TRBD1 (5 bases). V was clipped by 3 bases and J by 4 bases, with 12 bases between them. The CDR3 has 15 residues. Germline loops: CDR1 MGHDK, CDR2 SYGVNS.